One sample yielded the 18 T cell receptor beta chains listed below, sequenced in a study of regulatory T cells in long-lasting Graves disease. Time point of the sample: newly diagnosed GD, antithyroid drugs for less than 3 months. Making the TCR library involved RNA that had been extracted from PBMCs. Library construction for TCR beta used iRepertoire HTBI primers and Arm-PCR of CDR3 regions. TCRdb ran MiXCR on the multiplex PCR reads and lists one entry per CDR3 protein. The repertoire holds about 540,000 distinct CDR3 sequences, with around an eighth as singletons. This same sample was also part of a study on T cells in Graves' hyperthyroidism and ophthalmopathy.

The sequencing used peripheral blood mononuclear cells (PBMCs), collected at new diagnosis, from a patient treated with antithyroid drugs. The receptor source for this set is a man aged 25 to 40 with Graves disease.

Concerning this clonotype: In this CDR3 the conserved last residue, phenylalanine or tryptophan, is missing, so a read error is likely. This chain connects TRBV5-6 to TRBJ2-2, with D perhaps matching TRBD1 (5 bases). Germline CDR1 and CDR2: SGHDT and YYEEEE. The V and J ends lost 3 bases and 9 bases respectively, with 12 bases between them. The CDR3 covers 13 residues. The CDR3: CASSWGRGWELFS. The CDR3 nucleotides read TGTGCCAGCAGCTGGGGCCGCGGATGGGAGCTGTTTTCT.

The chain links TRBV27 to TRBJ2-1, with 16 bases aligning to TRBD2. The CDR3 extends over 21 amino acids. With 1 base clipped from V and 0 bases from J, the junction kept 9 bases outside the gene matches. Germline V gene data show CDR1 as MNHEY and CDR2 as SMNVEV (reference sequence). The DNA for the CDR3 is TGTGCCAGCAGTTTATTGCTTCCGGGACTAGCGGGAGGGCCCTCCTACAATGAGCAGTTCTTC. This sequence encodes CASSLLLPGLAGGPSYNEQFF.

The chain carries TRBV18 and TRBJ1-5; the D is unclear. Trimming cost V 5 bases and J 3 bases, with 8 bases left between them. The length of the CDR3 is 13 residues. CDR1 and CDR2 from the germline V gene are KGHSH and LQKENI. DNA for the CDR3: TGTGCCAGCTCAGAAACCGACAATCAGCCCCAGCATTTT. Amino acid sequence: CASSETDNQPQHF.

This clonotype was counted ten times or more. The rearrangement links TRBV2 to TRBJ1-1, with 7 nucleotides matching TRBD1. J was trimmed by 2 bases and V by 4 bases; bases with no gene match: 7. The CDR3 length is 15 residues. Germline values: CDR1 SNHLY, CDR2 FYNNEI. CDR3 region: CASSVSTGVNTEAFF. Here the CDR3 DNA reads TGTGCCAGCAGTGTATCTACAGGGGTAAACACTGAAGCTTTCTTT. The variable domain in full, completed from reference TRBV2 and TRBJ1-1, reads EPEVTQTPSHQVTQMGQEVILRCVPISNHLYFYWYRQILGQKVEFLVSFYNNEISEKSEIFDDQFSVERPDGSNFTLKIRSTKLEDSAMYFCASSVSTGVNTEAFFGQGTRLTVV.

This clonotype came up many times. The J gene is TRBJ2-2, the V gene TRBV28; 7 bases line up with TRBD2. CDR3 length equals 15 residues. Unmatched junction bases numbered 9, after V lost 10 bases and J lost 1 base. The V gene's germline CDR1 is MDHEN and CDR2 SYDVKM. CDR3 amino acids: CATTQLAQNTGELFF. The CDR3 DNA reads as TGTGCCACCACCCAACTAGCGCAGAACACCGGGGAGCTGTTTTTT.

This clonotype has at least ten counts. The chain is built from TRBV2 and TRBJ2-5, with D possibly called TRBD1 or TRBD2 (5 bases each). This CDR3 comprises 11 residues. Germline V lookup: CDR1 SNHLY, CDR2 FYNNEI. Trimming stripped 8 bases from V and 4 bases from J, with 8 bases between. The chain's CDR3 is CASSGPETQYF. CDR3 nucleotide sequence: TGTGCCAGCTCGGGGCCAGAGACCCAGTACTTC. Based on the CDR3 plus reference TRBV2 and TRBJ2-5, the full variable domain is EPEVTQTPSHQVTQMGQEVILRCVPISNHLYFYWYRQILGQKVEFLVSFYNNEISEKSEIFDDQFSVERPDGSNFTLKIRSTKLEDSAMYFCASSGPETQYFGPGTRLLVL.

This clonotype was observed many times. The chain joins TRBV13 to TRBJ1-2, with unresolved D. The V gene lost 5 bases and the J gene lost 6 bases, with 16 bases spanning the gap. CDR3 size: 14 residues. CDR1 PRHDT and CDR2 FYEKMQ come from the germline V gene (reference sequence). CDR3 protein: CASSLRITENGYTF. Here the CDR3 DNA reads TGTGCCAGCAGCCTCCGGATCACAGAAAATGGCTACACCTTC.

The table lists this clonotype with many counts. CDR3 protein: CASSPGTGLNIQYF. The CDR3 DNA sequence: TGTGCCAGCAGTCCGGGGACAGGGCTTAACATTCAGTACTTC. This chain uses TRBV27 with TRBJ2-4; 9 nucleotides line up with TRBD1. J gave up 7 bases and V 5 bases, and 6 bases lay outside the gene matches. Germline CDR1 MNHEY, CDR2 SMNVEV (reference sequence). This CDR3 has 14 residues.

The sample holds many counts of this clonotype. This chain connects TRBV20-1 to TRBJ2-1; 8 bases align to TRBD2. Germline loops: CDR1 DFQATT, CDR2 SNEGSKA (reference sequence). CDR3 length: 14 residues. J lost 5 bases, V lost 2 bases, and 5 bases had no gene match. CDR3: CSARTVAGNNEQFF. The CDR3 DNA reads as TGCAGTGCTAGAACGGTAGCGGGGAACAATGAGCAGTTCTTC.

As to this clonotype: This may be a read error: a much more frequent sequence differs by one nucleotide. The V and J genes are TRBV12-3 or TRBV12-4 and TRBJ2-1; 12 bases map to TRBD1. The ends lost 5 bases at V and 10 bases at J; junction bases unmatched: 12. CDR3 length: 16 residues. CDR3 nucleotides: TGTGCCAGCAGTCTCCGTTTGGGACAGGGGGCTGAAGAGCAGTTCTTC. Translating it yields CASSLRLGQGAEEQFF.

The gene calls are TRBV6-5 and TRBJ2-2, with TRBD1 as a possible D gene (6 bases). The germline V gene has CDR1 MNHEY and CDR2 SVGAGI. CDR3 length: 16 residues. The V gene lost 0 bases and the J gene lost 0 bases, with 8 bases spanning the gap. The CDR3 bases are TGTGCCAGCAGTTACTCGTCAGGGGCGAACACCGGGGAGCTGTTTTTT. This translates into CASSYSSGANTGELFF.

This clonotype has a count of ten or more. The chain uses TRBV25-1 and TRBJ2-3, with a tentative D call TRBD1 (5 bases). V shed 3 bases and J shed 5 bases, with 9 bases lying between them. The CDR3 loop spans 13 amino acids. The germline CDR1 and CDR2 sequences are MGHDK and SYGVNS. The CDR3: CASSDRVQDTQYF. In nucleotides, the CDR3 is TGTGCCAGCAGTGACAGGGTGCAAGATACGCAGTATTTT.

This clonotype has only a few counts. The chain is built from TRBV20-1 and TRBJ2-4; 11 bases agree with TRBD2. The CDR3 contains 20 residues. Germline V gene data show CDR1 as DFQATT and CDR2 as SNEGSKA (reference sequence). After removal of 4 bases from V and 0 bases from J, the junction contained 17 bases not matched to a gene. CDR3 nucleotide sequence: TGCAGTGCTACCTCGGGGGGACTAGCGGTTTCAACTCTAGCCAAAAACATTCAGTACTTC. Its protein product is CSATSGGLAVSTLAKNIQYF.

This chain uses TRBV9 with TRBJ2-1; 11 bases fit TRBD2. Germline CDR1 and CDR2: SGDLS and YYNGEE. The CDR3 runs to 16 residues. J gave up 14 bases and V 2 bases, and 15 bases lay outside the gene matches. CDR3 coding DNA: TGTGCCAGCAGCGTGCCAGCTAGCGGGAGGCCCCGTGACAAGTTCTTC. It codes for CASSVPASGRPRDKFF.

V gene TRBV19 combines with J gene TRBJ1-5, with D unresolved. This CDR3 is built from 16 residues. The germline V gene encodes CDR1 LNHDA and CDR2 SQIVND (reference sequence). The V end was cut by 9 bases, the J end by 2 bases, with 20 bases between. The DNA for the CDR3 is TGTGCCAGCCGGACCATGTTCCCGAGGGGCAATCAGCCCCAGCATTTT. It is translated as CASRTMFPRGNQPQHF.

This clonotype was counted ten times or more. This chain connects TRBV12-3 or TRBV12-4 to TRBJ2-7; D tentatively fits TRBD1 or TRBD2 (5 bases each). The V end lost 7 bases, the J end lost 2 bases, and 18 bases lay between the germline ends. The CDR3 is 15 amino acids. The CDR3 DNA reads TGTGCCAGCACTATAACCGGGACCGCAACCTACGAGCAGTACTTC. Translated, it gives CASTITGTATYEQYF.

This clonotype came up many times. This chain uses TRBV12-3 or TRBV12-4 with TRBJ1-2; D gene unclear. This CDR3 contains 13 residues. Trimming took off 9 bases at V and 4 bases at J, with 15 bases between the two ends. CDR3 DNA sequence: TGTGCCAGTCGTCCGAGCAGCCTCTATGGCTACACCTTC. Protein product: CASRPSSLYGYTF.

About this clonotype itself: One base away lies a much larger clone, so this may be a sequencing read error. The chain recombines TRBV12-3 or TRBV12-4 with TRBJ2-1, with 12 bases aligning to TRBD2. J gave up 9 bases and V 6 bases, and 9 bases lay outside the gene matches. The CDR3 consists of 15 residues. The DNA of the CDR3 is TGTGCCAGCAGCCCTAGCGGGGGGGGGATTAGTGAGCAGTTCTTC. Residues: CASSPSGGGISEQFF.